The entry below describes one T cell receptor (beta chain). Its recognized antigen is unknown. No base qualities exist here, and no much larger clone lies one base off it. This entry is derived from a study of beta chain features in type 1 diabetes (dated by TCRdb to 2016 to 2019). About the investigation overall: No differences in mean age, gender distribution, total cell number or subset yield were found between patients and healthy donors. A total of roughly 99,000,000 sorted cells were examined across all samples, and the number of cells per subset was strongly correlated with RNA yield. The study compared the TCRB repertoires of sorted circulating CD4+ T cell subsets in recently diagnosed type 1 diabetes patients with those in matched healthy donors. Regulatory and stem cell-like memory subsets were obtained from only 8 patients and about eight healthy donors, while naive and central memory subsets were obtained from all 30 or so donors. The research as a whole found: Patients with type 1 diabetes made fewer insertions and deleted more nucleotides at VDJ recombination sites, implying thymic rearrangement abnormalities. Because the HLA sub-analyses included only small numbers of individuals, any influence of HLA type on TCRB rearrangement was left unresolved. In all four CD4+ subsets, TCRB CDR3 length was moderately but significantly shorter in type 1 diabetes patients. Naive, central memory and regulatory TCRB repertoires appeared more similar among patients than among healthy donors. Shorter templates might be favored by PCR, yet because patient and control samples were amplified and corrected together, any such skew would affect both groups equally. Because cDNA rather than genomic DNA was sequenced, highly expressing activated cells could have been over-represented, although no difference in activation and CD3 levels was found between groups.

Each donor gave one peripheral blood draw, roughly 0.12 L on average, collected into heparinised tubes. Using a panel that included CD45RO, CCR7, CD25, CD127, CD95 and CD27, naive, central memory, regulatory and stem cell-like memory CD4+ T cells were sorted on a BD FACSAria II. Every sorted population had a purity above 95%. PBMCs were isolated immediately by Lymphoprep density gradient centrifugation and stained directly without culture. To minimize batch effects, samples were stained and sorted in pairs, one healthy donor with one patient per experiment. CDR1 and CDR2, per the germline V gene, are SGHDN and FVKESK. Trimming at the junction amounts to 0 bases on V and 7 bases on J, and the germline ends lie 15 bases apart. CDR3 length: 15 amino acids, cysteine to phenylalanine. This entry keeps only the CDR3 DNA: 45 bases, framed from base 1. All of the isolated RNA was reverse transcribed with the High Capacity cDNA Reverse Transcription Kit, so expressed TCRB transcripts were sequenced. Survey-depth immunoSEQ sequencing was performed on stem cell-like memory T cell samples, with an average of roughly 1 million total reads per sample. Sorted cells were lysed in RLT buffer, and RNA was extracted using DNase-treated RNeasy Micro or Mini kits according to cell number. Each cell subset was processed on its own to prevent cross-contamination, while patient and healthy donor samples were processed together. The immunoSEQ multiplex PCR was used to amplify TCRB sequences from cDNA, generating 87-bp fragments that spanned the CDR3 region. Sequencing of the amplicons was done on the Illumina HiSeq platform. The original methods were these. PCR bias was corrected computationally using synthetic template baselines, and reads within Hamming distance 2 were collapsed, with unmergeable singletons discarded. Reads were aligned against IMGT so that V, D and J genes, CDR3 length and insertions or deletions at six rearrangement sites could be assigned. Within each subset, clonotype counts were normalized to the number of sorted cells before true diversity and Gini coefficients were calculated with the tcR R package. Repertoire sharing was quantified using the overlap coefficient calculated on TCRB nucleotide sequences. TCRdb retrieved this table from immuneACCESS and kept in-frame rearrangements only. Not all clones are present; in checked studies, unresolved V genes account for under half, and no reason is known for the remainder. D and trimming come from the DNA, and the V and J calls and clone size come from that table. In this sample the table shows about 13,000 clones, under 50% of which occur a single time. The ten largest clones take up about 0.93% of the sample.

Sequencing used stem cell memory CD4+ T cells from blood. The cell subset or site label for this specimen denotes: stem cell-like memory CD4+ T cells. The receptor was isolated from a young man in good health. The chain employs TRBV14 and TRBJ2-5; the D gene is not confidently resolved. The CDR3 region reads CASSQDLRSTGTQYF. The nucleotides are TGTGCCAGCAGCCAAGATCTGCGAAGTACCGGGACCCAGTACTTC.